The 23 T cell receptor beta chains below all came from one sample that was sequenced in a study of blood T cell repertoires in COVID-19. Profiled with immunoSEQ multiplex PCR; TCRdb holds only in-frame clones, not every one. The profile covers about 15,000 clones, with around 73% appearing a single time and about 8.8% taken by the ten largest. Sequenced sample: peripheral blood. The origin of the receptors is a man aged 65 to 79 with acute or convalescent COVID-19.

Regarding this clone: The junction differs from germline at one of its ends, possibly a read error. This rearrangement joins TRBV27 to TRBJ1-2; 9 nucleotides agree with TRBD1. Germline assignment: CDR1 MNHEY and CDR2 SMNVEV (reference sequence). CDR3 length: 16 residues. CDR3 bases: TGTGCCAGCAGATTATCGGGACAGGGAGTCGGCTATGGCTACACCTTC. Its protein is CASRLSGQGVGYGYTF.

CDR3 nucleotides: TGTGCCAGCAGTGAACCGGGACTAGGAGGAGACAATGAGCAGTTCTTC. It codes for CASSEPGLGGDNEQFF. The V and J genes are TRBV25-1 and TRBJ2-1; 8 bases are shared with TRBD2. The CDR3 loop spans 16 amino acids. Germline assignment: CDR1 MGHDK and CDR2 SYGVNS. Unmatched junction bases numbered 8, after V lost 2 bases and J lost 5 bases.

The V call is TRBV14, the J call TRBJ1-4; possible D gene TRBD1, 5 bases. In germline, CDR1 is SGHDN, CDR2 FVKESK. V lost 0 bases and J 8 bases, leaving 16 bases between the germline ends. CDR3 size: 16 residues. This CDR3 reads CASSQDRTFKLEKLFF. The CDR3 DNA sequence: TGTGCCAGCAGCCAAGATCGGACATTCAAGTTGGAAAAACTGTTTTTT.

V usage is TRBV10-3 and J usage is TRBJ1-5; D unresolved. From germline, CDR1 is ENHRY and CDR2 SYGVKD. Trimming shortened V by 2 bases and J by 1 base, and 12 bases separated the two germline ends. The CDR3 is 16 residues long. The CDR3, as DNA: TGTGCCATCAGTGAGGAAGGCGGCAACAGCAATCAGCCCCAGCATTTT. Encoded protein: CAISEEGGNSNQPQHF.

This chain links TRBV11-2 with TRBJ2-1, with TRBD2 matching over 9 bases. This CDR3 comprises 15 residues. After removal of 1 base from V and 3 bases from J, the junction contained 1 base not matched to a gene. Germline assignment: CDR1 SGHAT and CDR2 FQNNGV. CDR3 bases: TGTGCCAGCAGCTTAGGAGCGGGGGGCTACAATGAGCAGTTCTTC. Amino acid sequence: CASSLGAGGYNEQFF.

The rearrangement joins TRBV10-2 to TRBJ2-2; 8 bases line up with TRBD1. Germline V lookup: CDR1 WSHSY, CDR2 SAAADI. CDR3 size: 14 residues. V was pared by 8 bases and J by 6 bases, with 8 bases of the junction left unmatched. This chain's CDR3 is CASRTGLDAGELFF. The DNA for the CDR3 is TGCGCCAGCCGGACAGGGTTGGACGCCGGGGAGCTGTTTTTT.

The rearrangement links TRBV7-6 to TRBJ2-7, with 8 bases identical to TRBD2. Germline CDR1 SGHVS, CDR2 FNYEAQ. This CDR3 comprises 16 residues. V was pared by 5 bases and J by 1 base, with 10 bases of the junction left unmatched. The CDR3 loop is CASSRLGERGSYEQYF. CDR3 nucleotides: TGTGCCAGCAGCCGCCTTGGGGAGCGGGGGTCCTACGAGCAGTACTTC.

This sequence joins TRBV5-1 and TRBJ2-5; 10 bases fit TRBD1. Germline V gene data show CDR1 as SGHRS and CDR2 as YFSETQ. The CDR3 contains 14 residues. The V gene end was trimmed by 4 bases and the J gene end by 3 bases; junction bases not matched to a gene: 3. The CDR3 DNA is TGCGCCAGCAGCCCGACAGGGGGCAAAGAGACCCAGTACTTC. This codes for CASSPTGGKETQYF.

V usage is TRBV5-1 and J usage is TRBJ1-6; 7 nucleotides agree with TRBD1. Germline CDR1 and CDR2: SGHRS and YFSETQ. This CDR3 region has 14 residues. Trimming at V came to 5 bases and at J to 7 bases, leaving 6 bases not matched to a gene. DNA for the CDR3: TGCGCCAGCAGATTGACAGGGCCGAATTCACCCCTCCACTTT. Protein: CASRLTGPNSPLHF.

V usage is TRBV4-3 and J usage is TRBJ2-6; no reliable D call. This CDR3 contains 14 residues. The V gene lost 0 bases and the J gene lost 5 bases, with 5 bases spanning the gap. Looked up from germline, CDR1 is LGHNA and CDR2 is YSLEER. The CDR3 is CASSQDGRANVLTF. In DNA form, the CDR3 reads TGCGCCAGCAGCCAAGATGGCAGGGCCAACGTCCTGACTTTC.

The V gene is TRBV10-2, the J gene TRBJ1-4; D unresolved. The CDR3 has 15 amino acids. CDR1 is WSHSY, CDR2 SAAADI, per germline. The V gene lost 3 bases and the J gene lost 0 bases, with 8 bases spanning the gap. This CDR3 is CASSDAGTTNEKLFF. CDR3 nucleotide sequence: TGCGCCAGCAGTGATGCGGGTACAACTAATGAAAAACTGTTTTTT.

The chain has TRBV5-1 and TRBJ2-1; TRBD2 matches at 12 bases. The CDR3 covers 19 residues. V lost 0 bases and J lost 7; bases outside the gene matches: 14. The germline V gene has CDR1 SGHRS and CDR2 YFSETQ. CDR3 sequence reads: CASSLGPLAGGPDDNEQFF. In nucleotides, the CDR3 is TGCGCCAGCAGCTTGGGCCCCCTAGCGGGAGGGCCGGATGATAATGAGCAGTTCTTC.

This chain connects TRBV27 to TRBJ2-7; maybe TRBD2 (6 bases). Germline loops: CDR1 MNHEY, CDR2 SMNVEV (reference sequence). The CDR3 covers 12 residues. V lost 4 bases and J lost 2, with 6 bases in between. CDR3: CASSSGAYEQYF. The CDR3 DNA reads as TGTGCCAGCAGTTCGGGGGCCTACGAGCAGTACTTC.

Worth noting for this clone: Other nucleotide sequences from this sample produce the same CDR3. This sequence joins TRBV4-3 and TRBJ2-1; 8 positions agree with TRBD1. CDR1 LGHNA and CDR2 YSLEER come from the germline V gene. This CDR3 region has 15 residues. Trimming at V came to 4 bases and at J to 2 bases, leaving 4 bases not matched to a gene. The CDR3 DNA is TGCGCCAGCAGCCCAAGACAGGGGACCTACAATGAGCAGTTCTTC. Translated, it gives CASSPRQGTYNEQFF.

This clone was observed a few times. The rearrangement joins TRBV6-5 to TRBJ1-5; D remains unclear. Germline V gene lookup returns CDR1 MNHEY and CDR2 SVGAGI. This CDR3 region has 14 residues. V lost 6 bases and J 10 bases, leaving 19 bases between the germline ends. The CDR3 protein is CASRRTTLLGPQHF. In DNA, the CDR3 is TGTGCCAGCAGACGTACTACCCTCCTTGGACCCCAGCATTTT.

This rearrangement joins TRBV15 to TRBJ2-3; 15 bases fit TRBD2. The length of the CDR3 is 19 residues. Unmatched junction bases numbered 18, after V lost 8 bases and J lost 6 bases. CDR1 and CDR2 (germline): LNHNV, YYDKDF (reference sequence). The CDR3, as DNA: TGTGCCACCGGAAGAGGAGCATCGGGACTAGCGGGAGGAGGGGATACGCAGTATTTT. Protein product: CATGRGASGLAGGGDTQYF.

This clone was observed a single time. This chain connects TRBV29-1 to TRBJ1-4; 9 nucleotides line up with TRBD1. The trim removed 6 bases at V and 0 bases at J, leaving 2 bases unmatched. Germline V gene lookup returns CDR1 SQVTM and CDR2 ANQGSEA. CDR3 length: 14 amino acids. The CDR3 DNA reads TGCAGCGTCCGGGACAGGGCAACTAATGAAAAACTGTTTTTT. It encodes CSVRDRATNEKLFF. The full variable domain, completed using reference TRBV29-1 and TRBJ1-4, is SAVISQKPSRDICQRGTSLTIQCQVDSQVTMMFWYRQQPGQSLTLIATANQGSEATYESGFVIDKFPISRPNLTFSTLTVSNMSPEDSSIYLCSVRDRATNEKLFFGSGTQLSVL.

The gene calls are TRBV6-2 or TRBV6-3 and TRBJ1-2; the D gene is possibly TRBD1 (6 bases). Trimming removed 2 bases at V and 2 bases at J, with 18 bases between. The germline gives CDR1 MNHEY, CDR2 SVGEGT. The CDR3 has 17 residues. The CDR3 sequence: CASSYPQQGYRNYGYTF. The CDR3, as DNA: TGTGCCAGCAGTTACCCCCAACAGGGCTACCGCAACTATGGCTACACCTTC.

The V call is TRBV11-2, the J call TRBJ2-2, with 9 bases lining up with TRBD2. V lost 5 bases, J lost 6 bases, and 7 bases stayed unmatched. The CDR3 has 15 amino acids. Germline V gene data show CDR1 as SGHAT and CDR2 as FQNNGV. As DNA, the CDR3 is TGTGCCAGCAGCCCCCGCGGGAGGGGGGCCGGGGAGCTGTTTTTT. It yields the protein CASSPRGRGAGELFF.

This clone was counted a single time. The rearrangement joins TRBV30 to TRBJ1-3, with D uncertain. Germline V gene data show CDR1 as GTSNPN and CDR2 as SVGIG (reference sequence). V was cut by 1 base and J by 9 bases, with 7 bases left in between. The CDR3 totals 11 residues. As DNA, the CDR3 is TGTGCCTGGAGTGAGAGTTCCACCATATATTTT. Its translation is CAWSESSTIYF.

The chain is built from TRBV28 and TRBJ2-7, with TRBD1 identical over 10 bases. After removal of 8 bases from V and 3 bases from J, the junction contained 13 bases not matched to a gene. The CDR3 extends over 16 amino acids. Germline V CDR1 and CDR2: MDHEN, SYDVKM. The CDR3: CASRSYPGQGIYEQYF. CDR3 in DNA: TGTGCCAGCCGCTCCTATCCGGGACAGGGGATCTACGAGCAGTACTTC.

This rearrangement joins TRBV5-4 to TRBJ1-1, with D unresolved. The germline V gene encodes CDR1 SGHNT and CDR2 YYREEE (reference sequence). The V end was cut by 0 bases, the J end by 1 base, with 16 bases between. The CDR3 is made up of 17 amino acids. The CDR3 DNA follows: TGTGCCAGCAGCTTGGTGGGAAAGGGTCGGGGGAACACTGAAGCTTTCTTT. Protein: CASSLVGKGRGNTEAFF.

The chain combines TRBV11-3 with TRBJ2-3, with D perhaps matching TRBD2 (6 bases). V lost 5 bases, J lost 5 bases, and 14 bases lay in between. This CDR3 is 14 amino acids long. Germline-derived CDR1 and CDR2 are SGHNT and YENEEA. The CDR3 is CASSKRAEGDTQYF. The CDR3 nucleotides are TGTGCCAGCAGCAAGCGGGCTGAGGGAGATACGCAGTATTTT.